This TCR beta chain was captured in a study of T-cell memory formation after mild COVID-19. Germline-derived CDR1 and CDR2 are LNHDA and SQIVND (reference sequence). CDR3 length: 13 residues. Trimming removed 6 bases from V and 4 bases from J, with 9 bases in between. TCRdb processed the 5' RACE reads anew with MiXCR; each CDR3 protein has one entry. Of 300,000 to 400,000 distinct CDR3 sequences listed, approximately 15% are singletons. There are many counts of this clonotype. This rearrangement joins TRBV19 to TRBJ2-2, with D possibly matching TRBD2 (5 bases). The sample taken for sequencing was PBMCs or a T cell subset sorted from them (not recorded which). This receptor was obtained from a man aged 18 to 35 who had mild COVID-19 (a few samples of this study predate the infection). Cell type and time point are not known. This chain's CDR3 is CASSGLFTGELFF. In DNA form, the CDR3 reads TGTGCCAGTAGCGGACTGTTCACCGGGGAGCTGTTTTTT.